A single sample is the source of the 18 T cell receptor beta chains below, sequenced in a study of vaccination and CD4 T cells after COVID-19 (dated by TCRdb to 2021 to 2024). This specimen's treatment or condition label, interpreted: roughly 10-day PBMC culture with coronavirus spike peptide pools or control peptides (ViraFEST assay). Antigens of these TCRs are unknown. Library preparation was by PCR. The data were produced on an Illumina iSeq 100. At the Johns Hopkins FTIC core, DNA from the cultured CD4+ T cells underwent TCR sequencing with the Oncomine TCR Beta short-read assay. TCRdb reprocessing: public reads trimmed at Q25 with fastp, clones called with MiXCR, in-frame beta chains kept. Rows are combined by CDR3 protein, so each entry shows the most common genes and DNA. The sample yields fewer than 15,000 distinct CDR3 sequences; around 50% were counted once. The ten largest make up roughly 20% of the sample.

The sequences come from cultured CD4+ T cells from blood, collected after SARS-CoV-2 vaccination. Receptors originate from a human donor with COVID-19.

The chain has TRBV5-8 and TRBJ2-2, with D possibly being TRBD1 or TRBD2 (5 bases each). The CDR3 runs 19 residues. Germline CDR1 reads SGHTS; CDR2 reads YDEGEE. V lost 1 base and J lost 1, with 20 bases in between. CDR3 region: CASSLYGTRGVQNTGELFF. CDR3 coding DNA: TGTGCCAGCAGCTTGTATGGCACTAGAGGGGTCCAGAACACCGGGGAGCTGTTTTTT.

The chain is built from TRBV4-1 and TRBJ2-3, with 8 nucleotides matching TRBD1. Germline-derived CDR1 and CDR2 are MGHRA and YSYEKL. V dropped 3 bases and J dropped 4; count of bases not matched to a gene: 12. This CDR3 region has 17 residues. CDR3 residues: CASSQDNGDRGPDTQYF. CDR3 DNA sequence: TGCGCCAGCAGCCAGGACAACGGTGACAGGGGCCCAGATACGCAGTATTTT.

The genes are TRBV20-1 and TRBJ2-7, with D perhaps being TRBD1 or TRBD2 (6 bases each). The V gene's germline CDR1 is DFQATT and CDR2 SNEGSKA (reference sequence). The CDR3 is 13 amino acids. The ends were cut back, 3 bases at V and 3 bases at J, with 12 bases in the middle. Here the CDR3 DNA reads TGCAGTGCTAGGTCGGGGGCCGTCTACGAGCAGTACTTC. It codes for CSARSGAVYEQYF.

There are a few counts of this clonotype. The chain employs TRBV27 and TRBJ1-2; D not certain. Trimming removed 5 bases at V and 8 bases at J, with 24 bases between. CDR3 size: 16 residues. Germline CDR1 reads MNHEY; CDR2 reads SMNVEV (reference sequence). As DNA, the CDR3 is TGTGCCAGCAGTGACCACCTAAACAACGGGCGGGTGGGCTACACCTTC. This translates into CASSDHLNNGRVGYTF.

In nucleotides, the CDR3 is TGTGCCAGCAGCTTTTCCGGGACAGGGACGAGCAATCAGCCCCAGCATTTT. This sequence encodes CASSFSGTGTSNQPQHF. The chain is built from TRBV7-2 and TRBJ1-5; 9 bases match TRBD1. Germline CDR1 reads SGHTA; CDR2 reads FQGNSA. The ends lost 3 bases at V and 1 base at J; junction bases unmatched: 7. The CDR3 spans 17 residues.

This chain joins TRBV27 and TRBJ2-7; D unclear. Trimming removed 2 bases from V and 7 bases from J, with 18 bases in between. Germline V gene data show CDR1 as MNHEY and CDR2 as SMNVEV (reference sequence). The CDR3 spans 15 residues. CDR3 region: CASSLIATTTPEQYF. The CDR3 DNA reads TGTGCCAGCAGTTTAATCGCGACGACCACCCCGGAGCAGTACTTC.

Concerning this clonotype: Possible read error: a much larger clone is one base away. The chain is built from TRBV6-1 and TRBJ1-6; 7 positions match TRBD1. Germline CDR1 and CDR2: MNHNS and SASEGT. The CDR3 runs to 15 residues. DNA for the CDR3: TGTGCCAGCAGTCCCCGGACAGGAAGCGAGTCACCCCTCTACTTT. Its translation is CASSPRTGSESPLYF.

The CDR3 DNA is TGCAGTGCTGGGGGACAGGGAACGTACCAAGAGACCCAGTACTTC. Amino acid sequence: CSAGGQGTYQETQYF. This sequence joins TRBV20-1 and TRBJ2-5, with 9 bases identical to TRBD1. The junction had 7 bases not matched to a gene; V was cut back by 5 bases and J by 0 bases. Germline V lookup: CDR1 DFQATT, CDR2 SNEGSKA (reference sequence). The CDR3 consists of 15 residues.

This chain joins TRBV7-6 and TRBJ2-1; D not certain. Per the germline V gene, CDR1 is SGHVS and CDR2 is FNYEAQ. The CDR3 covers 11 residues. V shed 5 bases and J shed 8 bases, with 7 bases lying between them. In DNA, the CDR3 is TGTGCCAGCAGCGTGGGTGATGAGCAGTTCTTC. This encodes CASSVGDEQFF.

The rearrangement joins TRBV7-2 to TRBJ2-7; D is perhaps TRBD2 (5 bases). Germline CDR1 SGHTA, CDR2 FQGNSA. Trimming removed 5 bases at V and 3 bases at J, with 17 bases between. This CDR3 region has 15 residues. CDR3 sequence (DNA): TGTGCCAGCAGCCGAACGAGCGCAGGAGGCTACGAGCAGTACTTC. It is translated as CASSRTSAGGYEQYF.

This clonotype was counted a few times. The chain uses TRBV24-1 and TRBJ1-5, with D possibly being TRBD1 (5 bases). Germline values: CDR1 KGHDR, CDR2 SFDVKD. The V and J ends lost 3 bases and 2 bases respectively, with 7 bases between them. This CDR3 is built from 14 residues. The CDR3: CATSDGGGNQPQHF. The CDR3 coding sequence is TGTGCCACCAGTGATGGAGGGGGCAATCAGCCCCAGCATTTT.

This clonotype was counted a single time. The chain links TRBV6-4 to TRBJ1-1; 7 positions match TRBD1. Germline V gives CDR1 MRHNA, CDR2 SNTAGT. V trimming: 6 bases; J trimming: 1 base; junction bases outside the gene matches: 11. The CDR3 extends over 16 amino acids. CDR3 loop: CASRGDSGQPNTEAFF. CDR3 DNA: TGTGCCAGCAGGGGGGACAGCGGACAACCGAACACTGAAGCTTTCTTT.

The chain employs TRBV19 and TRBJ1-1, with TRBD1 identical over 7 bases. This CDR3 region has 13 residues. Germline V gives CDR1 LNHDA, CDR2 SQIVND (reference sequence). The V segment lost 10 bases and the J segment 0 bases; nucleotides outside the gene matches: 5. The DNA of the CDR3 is TGTGCCACCAAAGGGGGCCTGAACACTGAAGCTTTCTTT. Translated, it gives CATKGGLNTEAFF.

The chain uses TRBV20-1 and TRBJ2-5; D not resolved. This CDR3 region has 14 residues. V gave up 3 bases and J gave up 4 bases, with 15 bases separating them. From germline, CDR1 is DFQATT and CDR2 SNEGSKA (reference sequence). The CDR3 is CSARSPRLVETQYF. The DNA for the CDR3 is TGCAGTGCTAGGAGTCCCCGCCTCGTAGAGACCCAGTACTTC.

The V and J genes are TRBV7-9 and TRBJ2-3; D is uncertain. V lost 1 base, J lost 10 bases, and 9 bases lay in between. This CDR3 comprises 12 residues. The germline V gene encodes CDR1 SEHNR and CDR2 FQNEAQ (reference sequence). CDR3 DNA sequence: TGTGCCAGCAGCTTAGGTCCCAGCGCGCAGTATTTT. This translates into CASSLGPSAQYF.

The CDR3 DNA sequence: TGCAGTGCCGCCGGGACTAGCGGGGGGAGGGTGGCCAAAAACATTCAGTACTTC. Its protein is CSAAGTSGGRVAKNIQYF. The chain uses TRBV20-1 and TRBJ2-4; 15 nucleotides align to TRBD2. V lost 6 bases to trimming and J lost 1 base; unmatched junction nucleotides: 10. Germline loops: CDR1 DFQATT, CDR2 SNEGSKA (reference sequence). The CDR3 is made up of 18 amino acids.

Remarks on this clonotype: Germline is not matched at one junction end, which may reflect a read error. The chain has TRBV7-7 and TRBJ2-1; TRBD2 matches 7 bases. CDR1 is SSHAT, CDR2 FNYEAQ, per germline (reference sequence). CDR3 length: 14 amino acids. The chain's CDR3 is CASSSGPGGNEQFF. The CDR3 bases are TGTGCTAGCAGCTCTGGACCGGGGGGCAATGAGCAGTTCTTC.

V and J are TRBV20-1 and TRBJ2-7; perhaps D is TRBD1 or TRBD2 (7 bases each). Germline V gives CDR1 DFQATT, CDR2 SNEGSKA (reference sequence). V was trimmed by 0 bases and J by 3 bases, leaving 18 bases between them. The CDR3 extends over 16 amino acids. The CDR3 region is CSARDRGGGKFYEQYF. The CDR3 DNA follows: TGCAGTGCTAGAGATAGGGGAGGGGGCAAATTCTACGAGCAGTACTTC.